The 14 T cell receptor beta chains below were found in one sample sequenced in a study of T cell responses to AZD1222 COVID-19 vaccine. The repertoire was sequenced with immunoSEQ multiplex PCR; TCRdb's copy has only in-frame clones and lacks some. The table shows approximately 57,000 clones, with 86% occurring only once. Sequencing was performed on peripheral blood, taken on day 0 of AZD1222 vaccination. These receptors were obtained from an adult in good health.

This chain connects TRBV5-1 to TRBJ2-5; D may be TRBD2 (5 bases). This CDR3 region has 14 residues. Germline loops: CDR1 SGHRS, CDR2 YFSETQ. V was shortened by 2 bases and J by 2 bases, with 10 bases between the two germline ends. CDR3 sequence reads: CASSLGRRQETQYF. The CDR3 DNA reads TGCGCCAGCAGCTTAGGGAGACGGCAAGAGACCCAGTACTTC.

The rearrangement uses TRBV7-6 and TRBJ2-3; D is uncertain. The length of the CDR3 is 14 residues. The germline V and J ends were trimmed by 1 base and 3 bases, with 8 bases remaining between them. CDR1 is SGHVS and CDR2 is FNYEAQ in the germline V gene. DNA of the CDR3: TGTGCCAGCAGCTTAGTGGTGGGGACAGATACGCAGTATTTT. It encodes CASSLVVGTDTQYF.

The CDR3 DNA follows: TGTGCCAGCAGCTTCGGACAGTACACTGAAGCTTTCTTT. This sequence encodes CASSFGQYTEAFF. This chain joins TRBV7-2 and TRBJ1-1; a possible D gene is TRBD1 (6 bases). Trimming cost V 3 bases and J 3 bases, with 8 bases left between them. The CDR3 has 13 amino acids. Germline V lookup: CDR1 SGHTA, CDR2 FQGNSA.

The chain couples TRBV29-1 to TRBJ2-7, with 9 nucleotides matching TRBD2. The CDR3 sequence is 13 residues long. Germline CDR1 is SQVTM and CDR2 is ANQGSEA. The V segment lost 3 bases and the J segment 3 bases; nucleotides outside the gene matches: 3. The CDR3 DNA sequence: TGCAGCGTTGACGGGACTAGCAGCTACGAGCAGTACTTC. Protein product: CSVDGTSSYEQYF.

This chain joins TRBV7-3 and TRBJ1-1; 11 bases match TRBD1. The CDR3 loop spans 14 amino acids. V lost 5 bases, J lost 4 bases, and 3 bases stayed unmatched. Germline CDR1 SGHTA, CDR2 FQGTGA. In DNA, the CDR3 is TGTGCCAGCAGCCGTGGGACAGGGGGCACTGAAGCTTTCTTT. It is translated as CASSRGTGGTEAFF.

The genes are TRBV28 and TRBJ2-1; weak D call: TRBD2 (6 bases). The CDR3 contains 17 residues. In germline, CDR1 is MDHEN, CDR2 SYDVKM. Trimming left V 6 bases short and J 0 bases short, with 18 bases between. In nucleotides, the CDR3 is TGTGCCAGCAGGACCGGGAGAGCCCCGGCCTCCTACAATGAGCAGTTCTTC. It specifies CASRTGRAPASYNEQFF. The variable domain in full, completed from reference TRBV28 and TRBJ2-1, reads DVKVTQSSRYLVKRTGEKVFLECVQDMDHENMFWYRQDPGLGLRLIYFSYDVKMKEKGDIPEGYSVSREKKERFSLILESASTNQTSMYLCASRTGRAPASYNEQFFGPGTRLTVL.

The chain is built from TRBV5-5 and TRBJ2-3; tentative D call: TRBD2 (6 bases). The CDR3 is 17 residues long. CDR1 SGHKS and CDR2 YYEKEE come from the germline V gene (reference sequence). V lost 1 base, J lost 0 bases, and 15 bases lay in between. The DNA for the CDR3 is TGTGCCAGCAGCTTGCCCCTTAGCGGACTAAGCACAGATACGCAGTATTTT. Translating gives CASSLPLSGLSTDTQYF. Combining the CDR3 with reference TRBV5-5 and TRBJ2-3 gives the whole variable domain DAGVTQSPTHLIKTRGQQVTLRCSPISGHKSVSWYQQVLGQGPQFIFQYYEKEERGRGNFPDRFSARQFPNYSSELNVNALLLGDSALYLCASSLPLSGLSTDTQYFGPGTRLTVL.

In its sample, this clone was seen a few times. The chain joins TRBV2 to TRBJ2-2, with D tentatively TRBD2 (6 bases). In germline, CDR1 is SNHLY, CDR2 FYNNEI. The length of the CDR3 is 15 residues. Trimming stripped 7 bases from V and 8 bases from J, with 20 bases between. The CDR3 sequence is CASNPGRLIPGELFF. The CDR3 region has the DNA TGTGCCAGCAATCCGGGGAGGTTAATACCGGGGGAGCTGTTTTTT.

The DNA of the CDR3 is TGTGCCAGCAGCGCCCCCGGGACTAGCGGGAGGGCCACTGAGCAGTTCTTC. This translates into CASSAPGTSGRATEQFF. The rearrangement uses TRBV3-1 (or the pseudogene TRBV3-2) and TRBJ2-1, with 16 bases identical to TRBD2. CDR1 is LGHDT and CDR2 is YNNKEL in the germline V gene (reference sequence). V dropped 5 bases and J dropped 9; count of bases not matched to a gene: 10. CDR3 size: 17 residues.

The rearrangement links TRBV6-8 to TRBJ2-7; 7 bases fit TRBD1. With 6 bases clipped from V and 3 bases from J, the junction kept 11 bases outside the gene matches. The germline gives CDR1 MNHGY, CDR2 SAAAGT. The CDR3 has 15 amino acids. For the CDR3, the DNA is TGTGCCAGCAGACGGGGACCGACAGGGAACTACGAGCAGTACTTC. As protein: CASRRGPTGNYEQYF.

The genes are TRBV19 and TRBJ2-1; 10 nucleotides line up with TRBD1. Germline values: CDR1 LNHDA, CDR2 SQIVND (reference sequence). The CDR3 contains 15 residues. V was clipped by 3 bases and J by 9 bases; unmatched bases: 8. Written as DNA, the CDR3 is TGTGCCAGTAGTATTATGACAGGGGGCCTGGGTGAGCAGTTCTTC. This encodes CASSIMTGGLGEQFF.

This chain joins TRBV28 and TRBJ1-3; D is unresolved. The CDR3 consists of 13 residues. V lost 3 bases and J lost 8, with 11 bases in between. The germline V gene has CDR1 MDHEN and CDR2 SYDVKM. The CDR3 protein is CASSLLQRDTIYF. In DNA form, the CDR3 reads TGTGCCAGCAGTTTGCTCCAGAGGGACACCATATATTTT.

The chain uses TRBV20-1 and TRBJ2-3, with TRBD2 identical over 7 bases. The trim removed 3 bases at V and 2 bases at J, leaving 8 bases unmatched. The CDR3 length is 15 residues. Per the germline V gene, CDR1 is DFQATT and CDR2 is SNEGSKA (reference sequence). CDR3 bases: TGCAGTGCTAGTCGACCACTAGCGCACACAGATACGCAGTATTTT. Encoded protein: CSASRPLAHTDTQYF.

This sequence joins TRBV6-5 and TRBJ2-7; D tentatively fits TRBD1 or TRBD2 (5 bases each). The CDR3 length is 12 residues. V was clipped by 6 bases and J by 6 bases, with 12 bases between them. Germline V lookup: CDR1 MNHEY, CDR2 SVGAGI. CDR3 bases: TGTGCCAGCAGCGAGATGGGGGTCGAGCAGTACTTC. This codes for CASSEMGVEQYF.